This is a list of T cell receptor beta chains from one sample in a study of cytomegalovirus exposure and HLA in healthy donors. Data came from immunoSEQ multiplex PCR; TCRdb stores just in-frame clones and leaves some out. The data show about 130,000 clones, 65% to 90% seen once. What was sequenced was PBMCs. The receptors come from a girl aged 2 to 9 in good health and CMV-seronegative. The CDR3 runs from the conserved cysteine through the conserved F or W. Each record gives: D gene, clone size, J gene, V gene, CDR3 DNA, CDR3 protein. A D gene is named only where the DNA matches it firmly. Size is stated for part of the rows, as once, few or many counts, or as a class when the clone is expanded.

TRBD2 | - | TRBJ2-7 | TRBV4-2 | TGTGCCAGCAGCCAAGAGAACCAGCGGGGCACCGGGGAGCAGTACTTC | CASSQENQRGTGEQYF
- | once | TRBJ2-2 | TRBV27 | TGTGCCAGCAGACTACAGGGCTCCGGGGAGCTGTTTTTT | CASRLQGSGELFF
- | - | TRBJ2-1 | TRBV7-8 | TGTGCCAGCAGCTTTAACCGGGTGAGCTCCTACAATGAGCAGTTCTTC | CASSFNRVSSYNEQFF
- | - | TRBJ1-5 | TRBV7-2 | TGTGCCAGCAGCTTAGCGGTCGGTAGCAATCAGCCCCAGCATTTT | CASSLAVGSNQPQHF
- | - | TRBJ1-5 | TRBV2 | TGTGCCAGCAGTGAAATCGGGGGTTTGAGCAATCAGCCCCAGCATTTT | CASSEIGGLSNQPQHF
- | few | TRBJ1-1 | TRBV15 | TGTGCCACCAGCAAACCGGGACACCTGAACACTGAAGCTTTCTTT | CATSKPGHLNTEAFF
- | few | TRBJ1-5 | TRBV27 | TGTGCCAGCAGTAACGGGTCGGGGCCCCAGCATTTT | CASSNGSGPQHF
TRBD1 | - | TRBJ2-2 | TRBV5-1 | TGCGCCAGCAGCCCCCAGGGGGCGCGGGACACCGGGGAGCTGTTTTTT | CASSPQGARDTGELFF
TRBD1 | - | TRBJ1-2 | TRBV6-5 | TGTGCCAGCAGTTACCGGGCAGGGGGCGTCTATGGCTACACCTTC | CASSYRAGGVYGYTF
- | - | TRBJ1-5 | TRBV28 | TGTGCCAGCATTGCGCCACGGGGAGAGGGACAACAGCCCCAGCATTTT | CASIAPRGEGQQPQHF
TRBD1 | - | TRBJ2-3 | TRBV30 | TGTGCCTGGAGTCGCGGACAGGGGGCTGGAGATACGCAGTATTTT | CAWSRGQGAGDTQYF
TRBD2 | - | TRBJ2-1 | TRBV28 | TGTGCCAGCAGTTTCGCCGCTAGCGGACCTTACAATGAGCAGTTCTTC | CASSFAASGPYNEQFF
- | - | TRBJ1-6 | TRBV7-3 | TGTGCCAGCAGCCAAACCCGAGGATCACCCCTCCACTTT | CASSQTRGSPLHF
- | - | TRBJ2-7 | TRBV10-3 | TGTGCCATCAGGACAGTAGGTCGAAACACCTACGAGCAGTACTTC | CAIRTVGRNTYEQYF
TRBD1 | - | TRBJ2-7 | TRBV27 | TGTGCCAGCAGGGGGACAGGGGGTGGTTTTTACGAGCAGTACTTC | CASRGTGGGFYEQYF
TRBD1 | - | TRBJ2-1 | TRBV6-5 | TGTGCCAGCAGTTACTCCGGGACAGGGGAAGAGCAGTTCTTC | CASSYSGTGEEQFF
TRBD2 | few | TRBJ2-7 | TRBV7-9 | TGTGCCAGCAGCTGTCGTGGGACGGGACTAGATTGCCTCGAGCAGTACTTC | CASSCRGTGLDCLEQYF
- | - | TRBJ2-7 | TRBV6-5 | TGTGCCAGCAGCATTACAGGTCCCTACGAGCAGTACTTC | CASSITGPYEQYF
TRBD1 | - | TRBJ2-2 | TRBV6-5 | TGTGCCAGCAGTACCGACAGGGGAGTCACCGGGGAGCTGTTTTTT | CASSTDRGVTGELFF
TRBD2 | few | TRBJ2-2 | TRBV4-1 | TGCGCCAGCAGCCAACTAAGCCTGGAGCGGGGGGTTGACGGGGAGCTGTTTTTT | CASSQLSLERGVDGELFF
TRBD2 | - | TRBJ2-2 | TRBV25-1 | TGTGCCAGCAGTGAAGGTGGGGGAGGGACCGGGGAGCTGTTTTTT | CASSEGGGGTGELFF
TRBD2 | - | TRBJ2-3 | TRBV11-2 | TGTGCCAGCAGCTTAGAGTATAAGGCTAGCGGGACCACCGTTATAGATACGCAGTATTTT | CASSLEYKASGTTVIDTQYF
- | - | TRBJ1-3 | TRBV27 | TGTGCCAGCAGCCTACAGGCAATCTCTGGAAACACCATATATTTT | CASSLQAISGNTIYF
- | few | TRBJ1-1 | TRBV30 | TGTGCCTATGATTTAGATCGCACTGAAGCTTTCTTT | CAYDLDRTEAFF
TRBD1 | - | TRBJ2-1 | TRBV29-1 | TGCAGCGTTTCAGGGGGCGACGGTTATGAGCAGTTCTTC | CSVSGGDGYEQFF
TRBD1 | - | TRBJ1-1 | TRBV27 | TGTGCCAGCAGTTCACCCGGGACAGGGAGGAACACTGAAGCTTTCTTT | CASSSPGTGRNTEAFF
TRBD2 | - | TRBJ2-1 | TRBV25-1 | TGTGCCAGCAGTGATTCGACTAGCGGGGGCAATGAGCAGTTCTTC | CASSDSTSGGNEQFF
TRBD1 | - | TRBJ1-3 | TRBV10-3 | TGTGCCATCGGGGGACAGGGGGCGCTTGGAAACACCATATATTTT | CAIGGQGALGNTIYF
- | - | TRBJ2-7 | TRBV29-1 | TGCAGCGTTGGGGGCCCCTACGAGCAGTACTTC | CSVGGPYEQYF
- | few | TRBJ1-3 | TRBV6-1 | TGTGCCAGCAGGGGACACTCTGGAAACACCATATATTTT | CASRGHSGNTIYF
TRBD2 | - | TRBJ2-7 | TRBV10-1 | TGCGCCAGCAGTGAGGTTGGGCGGGGGAATGGTTACGAGCAGTACTTC | CASSEVGRGNGYEQYF
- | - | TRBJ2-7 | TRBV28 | TGTGCCAGCAGTCCGGTAGCGGTTTCCTACGAGCAGTACTTC | CASSPVAVSYEQYF
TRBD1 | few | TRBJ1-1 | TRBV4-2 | TGTGCCAGCAGCCAAGTCACACAGGGGAGGACGAACACTGAAGCTTTCTTT | CASSQVTQGRTNTEAFF
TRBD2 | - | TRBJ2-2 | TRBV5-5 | TGTGCCAGCAGCTCGGTAGCGGGTGCCGGTACCGGGGAGCTGTTTTTT | CASSSVAGAGTGELFF
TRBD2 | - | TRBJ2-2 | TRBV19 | TGTGCCAGTAGTAGACAAGCCGGGACTAGCCTTAGCGGGGAGCTGTTTTTT | CASSRQAGTSLSGELFF
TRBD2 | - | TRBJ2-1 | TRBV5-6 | TGTGCCAGCAGCTTGTTTGGACTAGCGGGGGTAGGGGAGCAGTTCTTC | CASSLFGLAGVGEQFF
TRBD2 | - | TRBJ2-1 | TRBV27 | TGTGCCAGCAACACAATGGAAGGGACTAGCGGCTACAATGAGCAGTTCTTC | CASNTMEGTSGYNEQFF
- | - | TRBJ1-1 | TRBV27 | TGTGCCAGCAGTCCCAGACAGCCGACCACTGAAGCTTTCTTT | CASSPRQPTTEAFF
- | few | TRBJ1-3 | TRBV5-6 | TGTGCCAGCAGCTTGACCGGGTTGGGGGGGTTCTCTGGAAACACCATATATTTT | CASSLTGLGGFSGNTIYF
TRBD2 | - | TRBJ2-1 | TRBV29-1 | TGCAGCGTTGAAGAACTAGCGGGACCAAAGCAGTTCTTC | CSVEELAGPKQFF
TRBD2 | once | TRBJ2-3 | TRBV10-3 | TGTGCCATCAGTGAGTCGGGTGGGACTAACACAGATACGCAGTATTTT | CAISESGGTNTDTQYF